This T cell receptor (beta chain) is drawn from a study of control samples from healthy donors and cancer patients. The CDR3 runs 15 residues. CDR1 is SGHAT, CDR2 FQNNGV, per germline. With 4 bases clipped from V and 0 bases from J, the junction kept 3 bases outside the gene matches. Generated by immunoSEQ multiplex PCR, the TCRdb table keeps only in-frame clones and is missing some. This sample yields about 94,000 clones, of which about nine tenths are seen a single time; over 3% belongs to the top ten. This chain connects TRBV11-2 to TRBJ2-7, with 10 bases lining up with TRBD2. The clonotype comes from a young woman in good health. Sequencing used blood. The CDR3 region is CASSSGLADSYEQYF. In nucleotides, the CDR3 is TGTGCCAGCAGCTCTGGACTAGCGGACTCCTACGAGCAGTACTTC.